This T cell receptor (beta chain) came from a study of monozygotic twins with cystic fibrosis. As concerns this clone: Its cognate antigen is unknown.

Repertoires were generated with immunoSEQ multiplex PCR, while TCRdb's copy carries only in-frame clones and drops some. The table shows roughly 20,000 clones, with around 97% occurring only once. Germline trimming cut 5 bases from V and 2 bases from J; bases unmatched to any gene: 11. This CDR3 is 17 amino acids long. Looked up from germline, CDR1 is SEHNR and CDR2 is FQNEAQ (reference sequence). General study points: The repertoire was suggested to be naive-dominated, clonality median roughly 0.0091. Monozygotic CF twin pairs shared significantly more nucleotide-identical clonotypes than unrelated CF individuals did.

The specimen was blood. This chain uses TRBV7-9 with TRBJ2-3, with 9 bases lining up with TRBD1. This TCR came from a woman in her twenties or thirties with cystic fibrosis. CDR3 coding DNA: TGTGCCAGCAGCGTATCCACAGGGGGCGGTTTCACAGATACGCAGTATTTT. Translated, it gives CASSVSTGGGFTDTQYF.